This T cell receptor beta chain came from a study of graft-versus-host responses after intestinal transplantation. Study at large: Transplants given to recipients were multivisceral, liver-intestinal, or isolated intestinal. Broader study findings: Some GvH clones appeared in ileal mucosa or blood before recipient bone marrow. Early HvG declines after transplant were associated with peak circulating GvH clone levels.

Germline V lookup: CDR1 KGHSH, CDR2 LQKENI. The CDR3 totals 16 residues. V lost 2 bases, J lost 9 bases, and 22 bases lay in between. Comments on this clone: Other DNA sequences in this sample translate to the same CDR3.

TCRdb keeps only in-frame clones here, not all; method: immunoSEQ multiplex PCR. This repertoire shows about 8,900 clones, around 28% found once; its top ten account for more than 4%. The authors plated about 200,000 CFSE-labeled responder cells with about 200,000 irradiated, violet-dye-labeled stimulator cells. Responder CD3+CD4+ and CD3+CD8+ cells that were proliferating and CFSE-low were sorted after the reaction. Sequenced material: alloreactive CD8+ T cells from a mixed lymphocyte reaction culture, taken before transplantation. The subset was: CFSE-low proliferating T cells sorted from roughly six-day pre-transplant mixed lymphocyte reaction (GvH or HvG direction). The source is a human patient who was an organ donor for intestinal transplantation. The chain carries TRBV18 and TRBJ1-2; D is perhaps TRBD1 (5 bases). CDR3 loop: CASSPVLAGSDCSYTF. The DNA for the CDR3 is TGTGCCAGCTCACCAGTCCTGGCAGGGTCCGATTGTAGCTACACCTTC.